Presented here are 30 T cell receptor beta chains from one specimen sequenced in a study of regulatory T cells in long-lasting Graves disease. The TCR beta library used iRepertoire HTBI primers with Arm-PCR amplification of CDR3. TCRdb itself ran the multiplex PCR reads through MiXCR, one entry per CDR3 protein. The sample includes 500,000 to 800,000 distinct CDR3 sequences, 25% to 35% of them seen just once. Time point meaning: persistent/refractory GD, antithyroid drugs over 5 years with positive TRAb. Preparation of the TCR library used RNA extracted from PBMCs. The material sequenced was peripheral blood mononuclear cells (PBMCs), taken when the disease was refractory, from a patient treated with antithyroid drugs. The receptors stem from a female donor with Graves disease.

This clonotype has ten or more counts. J is TRBJ2-5 and V is TRBV7-9, with D possibly being TRBD1 or TRBD2 (5 bases each). CDR3 length: 17 amino acids. V was trimmed by 5 bases and J by 5 bases, leaving 24 bases between them. Germline CDR1 SEHNR, CDR2 FQNEAQ (reference sequence). The CDR3 sequence: CASSPKAGANLAETQYF. Here the CDR3 DNA reads TGTGCCAGCAGCCCTAAGGCCGGGGCTAACCTCGCGGAGACCCAGTACTTC.

This sequence joins TRBV30 and TRBJ2-7; D not certain. Germline V gives CDR1 GTSNPN, CDR2 SVGIG (reference sequence). V was clipped by 0 bases and J by 2 bases, with 11 bases between them. The CDR3 totals 14 residues. CDR3 bases: TGTGCCTGGAGTGTACTGGGCGGAACCTACGAGCAGTACTTC. This sequence encodes CAWSVLGGTYEQYF.

This clonotype was observed a handful of times. The rearrangement joins TRBV6-2 or TRBV6-3 to TRBJ1-1, with 9 bases identical to TRBD1. CDR3 length: 15 amino acids. CDR1 MNHEY and CDR2 SVGEGT come from the germline V gene. The V segment lost 4 bases and the J segment 3 bases; nucleotides outside the gene matches: 6. CDR3 DNA: TGTGCCAGCAGTTCAAGACAGGGGGGGTACACTGAAGCTTTCTTT. This gives the protein CASSSRQGGYTEAFF.

This chain connects TRBV30 to TRBJ1-1; D unresolved. V was pared by 0 bases and J by 2 bases, with 7 bases between. This CDR3 has 13 amino acids. The germline CDR1 and CDR2 sequences are GTSNPN and SVGIG (reference sequence). The CDR3 DNA is TGTGCCTGGAGTGTGTATAGAAACACTGAAGCTTTCTTT. Its translation: CAWSVYRNTEAFF.

The chain links TRBV7-2 to TRBJ2-1; no definite D call. V shed 2 bases and J shed 8 bases, with 16 bases lying between them. Germline V gene data show CDR1 as SGHTA and CDR2 as FQGNSA. This CDR3 comprises 15 residues. CDR3 region: CASSLQQALSHEQFF. The CDR3 bases are TGTGCCAGCAGCTTACAACAAGCTTTAAGTCATGAGCAGTTCTTC.

This clonotype was recorded only once. A single base separates this from a much larger clone, so it may be a read error. The chain carries TRBV7-2 and TRBJ1-4, with D unclear. Germline loops: CDR1 SGHTA, CDR2 FQGNSA. This CDR3 region has 12 residues. The CDR3 is CVSSSWGEKLFF. CDR3 DNA: TGTGTCAGCAGCTCGTGGGGTGAAAAACTGTTTTTT.

There are many counts of this clonotype. The CDR3 is CAISEPGYGYTF. The CDR3 coding sequence is TGTGCCATCAGTGAACCGGGATATGGCTACACCTTC. The chain couples TRBV10-3 to TRBJ1-2; D unclear. The CDR3 runs 12 residues. Germline V CDR1 and CDR2: ENHRY, SYGVKD. V lost 3 bases to trimming and J lost 5 bases, with 7 bases between them.

Many counts were recorded for this clonotype. The gene calls are TRBV2 and TRBJ1-5; D call uncertain. The CDR3 totals 18 residues. Germline-derived CDR1 and CDR2 are SNHLY and FYNNEI. V lost 0 bases and J 1 base, leaving 16 bases between the germline ends. CDR3 amino acids: CASSEARDTAQSNQPQHF. CDR3 nucleotides: TGTGCCAGCAGTGAAGCGCGCGATACGGCCCAAAGCAATCAGCCCCAGCATTTT. Filled out from reference TRBV2 and TRBJ1-5, the complete variable domain reads EPEVTQTPSHQVTQMGQEVILRCVPISNHLYFYWYRQILGQKVEFLVSFYNNEISEKSEIFDDQFSVERPDGSNFTLKIRSTKLEDSAMYFCASSEARDTAQSNQPQHFGDGTRLSIL.

V is TRBV5-1 and J is TRBJ2-3; D is possibly TRBD1 or TRBD2 (6 bases each). V was trimmed by 1 base and J by 1 base, leaving 13 bases between them. CDR1 and CDR2 from the germline V gene are SGHRS and YFSETQ. The CDR3 sequence is 16 residues long. The CDR3 region has the DNA TGCGCCAGCAGCTTGAGAGCAGGGGAGGGCACAGATACGCAGTATTTT. Amino acids: CASSLRAGEGTDTQYF.

The count of this clonotype is one. J is TRBJ1-2 and V is TRBV6-4; D is perhaps TRBD1 (5 bases). Looked up from germline, CDR1 is MRHNA and CDR2 is SNTAGT. The CDR3 runs to 15 residues. The germline V and J ends were trimmed by 6 bases and 2 bases, with 16 bases remaining between them. CDR3 bases: TGTGCCAGCAGATATCTGAGTGGGGGAAACTATGGCTACACCTTC. Translation gives CASRYLSGGNYGYTF.

The table lists this clonotype with a few counts. The rearrangement joins TRBV20-1 to TRBJ2-7; D gene uncertain. The CDR3 consists of 13 residues. CDR1 and CDR2 from the germline V gene are DFQATT and SNEGSKA (reference sequence). The V and J ends lost 5 bases and 3 bases respectively, with 14 bases between them. The CDR3 DNA follows: TGCAGTGCTGAGACTCTATCGGACTACGAGCAGTACTTC. Residues: CSAETLSDYEQYF.

This clonotype was seen a handful of times. The gene calls are TRBV30 and TRBJ1-4; TRBD1 aligns across 7 bases. V trimming: 0 bases; J trimming: 0 bases; junction bases outside the gene matches: 13. The germline V gene has CDR1 GTSNPN and CDR2 SVGIG (reference sequence). The CDR3 has 19 residues. CDR3 sequence (DNA): TGTGCCTGGAGTGTACTCTCGAGGGGACAGATTGCAACTAATGAAAAACTGTTTTTT. Translated, it gives CAWSVLSRGQIATNEKLFF.

This clonotype was detected many times. This chain connects TRBV5-1 to TRBJ1-2, with D maybe TRBD1 (6 bases). Germline loops: CDR1 SGHRS, CDR2 YFSETQ. The CDR3 consists of 14 residues. V was pared by 6 bases and J by 4 bases, with 16 bases between. CDR3 sequence (DNA): TGCGCCAGCAACGACTACGGGGGCAGCTATGGCTACACCTTC. It yields the protein CASNDYGGSYGYTF.

This clonotype was picked up one time. V and J are TRBV28 and TRBJ2-7; 12 bases align to TRBD1. Germline V lookup: CDR1 MDHEN, CDR2 SYDVKM. The junction had 13 bases not matched to a gene; V was cut back by 8 bases and J by 5 bases. The CDR3 is 16 amino acids. CDR3 loop: CASSPISGTGGNEQYF. The CDR3 coding sequence is TGTGCCAGCTCACCAATATCTGGGACAGGGGGCAACGAGCAGTACTTC.

This clonotype was observed a few times. The chain recombines TRBV29-1 with TRBJ2-7; 9 bases line up with TRBD2. CDR1 is SQVTM, CDR2 ANQGSEA, per germline. After removal of 1 base from V and 6 bases from J, the junction contained 4 bases not matched to a gene. The CDR3 loop spans 13 amino acids. The CDR3 DNA reads TGCAGCGTTGAAGGCGGGAGGGCCGGCGAGCAGTACTTC. Protein: CSVEGGRAGEQYF.

This clonotype was seen more than once but under ten times. The chain carries TRBV7-6 and TRBJ2-7; D not certain. The CDR3 consists of 13 residues. V was shortened by 3 bases and J by 2 bases, with 8 bases between the two germline ends. In germline, CDR1 is SGHVS, CDR2 FNYEAQ. CDR3 sequence reads: CASSLNEPYEQYF. DNA of the CDR3: TGTGCCAGCAGCTTGAACGAACCCTACGAGCAGTACTTC.

V and J are TRBV10-1 and TRBJ2-7, with TRBD1 matching 7 bases. The CDR3 extends over 15 amino acids. In germline, CDR1 is WNHNN, CDR2 SYGVQD (reference sequence). The V and J ends lost 4 bases and 2 bases, in that order; junction bases with no gene match: 8. This CDR3 is CASSVQTGYTYEQYF. The DNA for the CDR3 is TGCGCCAGCAGTGTCCAGACAGGGTACACCTACGAGCAGTACTTC.

The CDR3 DNA reads as TGTGCCAGCAGTTACAGGGTAGCCTACGAGCAGTACTTC. As protein: CASSYRVAYEQYF. J is TRBJ2-7 and V is TRBV27, with D perhaps TRBD1 (6 bases). This CDR3 has 13 amino acids. The V and J ends lost 4 bases and 2 bases respectively, with 9 bases between them. Germline loops: CDR1 MNHEY, CDR2 SMNVEV (reference sequence).

The chain joins TRBV10-3 to TRBJ2-1; TRBD1 aligns across 8 bases. From germline, CDR1 is ENHRY and CDR2 SYGVKD. The J segment lost 8 bases and the V segment lost 0 bases, leaving 6 bases of the junction unmatched. The CDR3 consists of 15 residues. The CDR3 DNA follows: TGTGCCATCAGTGAGTCGGTCGCAGGGGGCCATGAGCAGTTCTTC. Translated, it gives CAISESVAGGHEQFF.

In its sample, this clonotype was seen a few times. The gene calls are TRBV3-1 and TRBJ1-1, with 9 bases that match TRBD1. There are 16 residues in the CDR3. Germline CDR1 LGHDT, CDR2 YNNKEL (reference sequence). After removal of 6 bases from V and 5 bases from J, the junction contained 13 bases not matched to a gene. The CDR3 region has the DNA TGTGCCAGCAGAGACGATACAGGGGGCGGGATAACTGAAGCTTTCTTT. Protein: CASRDDTGGGITEAFF.

This clonotype was seen a handful of times. The V and J genes are TRBV3-1 and TRBJ2-4; 9 bases fit TRBD2. The DNA end lines up better with TRBJ2-5; the J call may be wrong. The CDR3 is 18 amino acids. In germline, CDR1 is LGHDT, CDR2 YNNKEL (reference sequence). The CDR3 DNA reads as TGTGCCAGCAGCCACCGTGCGAAGCTAGCGGGGATTGCGGAGACCCAGTACTTC. This gives the protein CASSHRAKLAGIAETQYF.

The gene calls are TRBV10-3 and TRBJ1-3; 9 positions agree with TRBD1. Per the germline V gene, CDR1 is ENHRY and CDR2 is SYGVKD. The CDR3 totals 16 residues. Trimming took 9 bases from V and 1 from J; bases not matched to a gene: 10. Here the CDR3 reads CAISLGTGMSGNTIYF. The DNA for the CDR3 is TGTGCCATTTCCCTCGGGACAGGGATGTCTGGAAACACCATATATTTT.

A word on this clonotype: This may arise from a read error, as a much more abundant clone is one base away. This chain links TRBV2 with TRBJ2-7; either TRBD1 or TRBD2 may supply D (5 bases each). V shed 0 bases and J shed 6 bases, with 12 bases lying between them. The CDR3 length is 14 residues. Germline lookup yields CDR1 SNHLY and CDR2 FYNNEI. The CDR3: CASSEALGTSEQYF. The CDR3 bases are TGTGCCAGCAGTGAAGCGCTTGGGACGAGCGAGCAGTACTTC. The whole variable domain, remainder taken from reference TRBV2 and TRBJ2-7, is EPEVTQTPSHQVTQMGQEVILRCVPISNHLYFYWYRQILGQKVEFLVSFYNNEISEKSEIFDDQFSVERPDGSNFTLKIRSTKLEDSAMYFCASSEALGTSEQYFGPGTRLTVT.

This clonotype was picked up a small number of times. This chain links TRBV7-3 with TRBJ1-1; no definite D call. The CDR3 consists of 15 residues. V dropped 0 bases and J dropped 0 bases, with 8 bases sitting between them. In germline, CDR1 is SGHTA, CDR2 FQGTGA. The CDR3 DNA is TGTGCCAGCAGCTTAACTGCAGGCGTGAACACTGAAGCTTTCTTT. It encodes CASSLTAGVNTEAFF.

There are a few counts of this clonotype. The V and J genes are TRBV20-1 and TRBJ1-1; a weak D match, TRBD1 (5 bases). The CDR3 runs 11 residues. CDR1 is DFQATT and CDR2 is SNEGSKA in the germline V gene (reference sequence). The CDR3 region is CGYRGGTEAFF. The CDR3 nucleotides read TGCGGGTATAGGGGAGGGACTGAAGCTTTCTTT.

The sample holds a few counts of this clonotype. This sequence joins TRBV19 and TRBJ1-4; weak D call: TRBD1 (6 bases). The V end lost 3 bases, the J end lost 10 bases, and 12 bases lay between the germline ends. In germline, CDR1 is LNHDA, CDR2 SQIVND (reference sequence). This CDR3 spans 13 amino acids. CDR3 DNA sequence: TGTGCCAGTAGTATTCTTATCAGGGGAAAACTGTTTTTT. Translated, it gives CASSILIRGKLFF. Combining the CDR3 with reference TRBV19 and TRBJ1-4 gives the whole variable domain DGGITQSPKYLFRKEGQNVTLSCEQNLNHDAMYWYRQDPGQGLRLIYYSQIVNDFQKGDIAEGYSVSREKKESFPLTVTSAQKNPTAFYLCASSILIRGKLFFGSGTQLSVL.

This sequence joins TRBV6-1 and TRBJ1-1; tentative D call: TRBD1 (5 bases). Trimming left V 6 bases short and J 0 bases short, with 14 bases between. In germline, CDR1 is MNHNS, CDR2 SASEGT. The length of the CDR3 is 15 residues. The CDR3 here is CASRLGGSMNTEAFF. The CDR3 DNA is TGTGCCAGCAGACTCGGGGGATCCATGAACACTGAAGCTTTCTTT.

This clonotype appeared a few times. The chain recombines TRBV14 with TRBJ2-5; 10 bases fit TRBD2. V trimming: 5 bases; J trimming: 3 bases; junction bases outside the gene matches: 12. This CDR3 is built from 17 residues. Germline assignment: CDR1 SGHDN and CDR2 FVKESK. Written as DNA, the CDR3 is TGTGCCAGCAGCTCAATGGGACCTAGCGGGAGTGAAGAGACCCAGTACTTC. Translating gives CASSSMGPSGSEETQYF. Together with reference TRBV14 and TRBJ2-5, the CDR3 gives the full variable domain: EAGVTQFPSHSVIEKGQTVTLRCDPISGHDNLYWYRRVMGKEIKFLLHFVKESKQDESGMPNNRFLAERTGGTYSTLKVQPAELEDSGVYFCASSSMGPSGSEETQYFGPGTRLLVL.

The V gene is TRBV20-1, the J gene TRBJ2-2; TRBD1 is a possible D gene (5 bases). CDR3 length: 12 amino acids. CDR1 and CDR2 (germline): DFQATT, SNEGSKA (reference sequence). Trimming took 0 bases from V and 7 from J, leaving 6 bases between them. The CDR3, as DNA: TGCAGTGCTAGAGATCAGGGCGGGGAGCTGTTTTTT. Protein product: CSARDQGGELFF.

V usage is TRBV19 and J usage is TRBJ1-1; perhaps TRBD1 as D (5 bases). Trimming took 2 bases from V and 0 from J, leaving 13 bases between them. CDR1 and CDR2 from the germline V gene are LNHDA and SQIVND (reference sequence). The CDR3 is made up of 16 amino acids. Here the CDR3 reads CASSILNRRMNTEAFF. The CDR3, as DNA: TGTGCCAGTAGTATATTAAACAGGAGAATGAACACTGAAGCTTTCTTT.